Below are 27 T cell receptor beta chains sequenced from a single sample in a study of blood T cells in healthy people across ages. Combining a sample-barcoded 5' primer with a J-beta primer mix, a second PCR ran for about 6 to 12 cycles. MiXCR, run by TCRdb on the 5' RACE reads, gives a single entry per CDR3 protein. The sample holds 1.5 million to 2 million distinct CDR3 sequences; roughly 27% are singletons and the top ten take over 7%. The sequencing input was blood. The receptors shown here come from a woman between 25 and 40 years old in good health.

In its sample, this clonotype was seen once. The chain joins TRBV11-2 to TRBJ2-4, with 7 nucleotides matching TRBD1. Germline V gene lookup returns CDR1 SGHAT and CDR2 FQNNGV. This CDR3 has 13 amino acids. V was clipped by 4 bases and J by 13 bases; unmatched bases: 10. The CDR3 here is CASSYGQANEQYF. CDR3 DNA: TGTGCCAGCAGCTACGGACAGGCTAATGAGCAGTACTTC.

This clonotype was found many times. The V call is TRBV4-1, the J call TRBJ1-5, with D possibly being TRBD1 (5 bases). Germline V gives CDR1 MGHRA, CDR2 YSYEKL. The CDR3 spans 16 residues. V was cut by 0 bases and J by 2 bases, with 11 bases left in between. CDR3 bases: TGCGCCAGCAGCCAAGAAAGACAGTCTGGCAATCAGCCCCAGCATTTT. The encoded protein is CASSQERQSGNQPQHF.

The chain couples TRBV20-1 to TRBJ1-1; the D gene is possibly TRBD1 (5 bases). This CDR3 contains 16 residues. From germline, CDR1 is DFQATT and CDR2 SNEGSKA (reference sequence). Deletions cut 0 bases from V and 5 bases from J, with 19 bases between. CDR3 bases: TGCAGTGCTAGAGATCCAGCAATCACAAAGGGGACTGAAGCTTTCTTT. Translation gives CSARDPAITKGTEAFF.

This clonotype was seen many times. This rearrangement joins TRBV10-1 to TRBJ2-1; TRBD1 matches 7 bases. The germline V gene encodes CDR1 WNHNN and CDR2 SYGVQD (reference sequence). The V segment lost 4 bases and the J segment 6 bases; nucleotides outside the gene matches: 6. This CDR3 is built from 14 residues. Written as DNA, the CDR3 is TGCGCCAGCAGTGCCGGGACAGTAGGCAATGAGCAGTTCTTC. Translation gives CASSAGTVGNEQFF.

The chain combines TRBV24-1 with TRBJ1-2; no definite D call. The CDR3 is 13 amino acids. CDR1 and CDR2 (germline): KGHDR, SFDVKD. With 8 bases removed from V and 4 bases from J, the gap between germline ends came to 13 bases. Here the CDR3 reads CATKRPPVYGYTF. The CDR3 region has the DNA TGTGCCACCAAGCGCCCCCCAGTCTATGGCTACACCTTC.

CDR3 residues: CASSLEGGLNNQPQHF. CDR3 sequence (DNA): TGTGCCAGCAGCTTAGAGGGAGGGTTGAACAATCAGCCCCAGCATTTT. The genes are TRBV7-9 and TRBJ1-5, with D uncertain. Trimming removed 1 base from V and 3 bases from J, with 13 bases in between. The CDR3 sequence is 16 residues long. The V gene's germline CDR1 is SEHNR and CDR2 FQNEAQ (reference sequence).

About this clonotype: This CDR3 is missing its conserved last phenylalanine or tryptophan, likely due to a read error. The rearrangement links TRBV12-3 or TRBV12-4 to TRBJ2-3, with 11 positions matching TRBD2. The CDR3 runs to 14 residues. V shed 7 bases and J 5 bases; nucleotides not matched to a gene: 5. The CDR3 loop is CASNLAGGLDTQYS. Here the CDR3 DNA reads TGTGCCAGCAATCTAGCGGGGGGACTAGATACGCAGTATTCT.

The V gene is TRBV2, the J gene TRBJ2-7; no clear D. The CDR3 runs to 13 residues. V was cut by 7 bases and J by 0 bases, with 10 bases left in between. Germline CDR1 reads SNHLY; CDR2 reads FYNNEI. CDR3 residues: CASTLTVSYEQYF. CDR3 DNA sequence: TGTGCCAGCACTCTCACAGTCTCCTACGAGCAGTACTTC.

Worth noting for this clonotype: A clone one base away is much larger, so this may be a read error. The gene calls are TRBV5-1 and TRBJ2-3; 9 nucleotides agree with TRBD2. This CDR3 is 14 amino acids long. In germline, CDR1 is SGHRS, CDR2 YFSETQ. The DNA for the CDR3 is TGCGCCAGCAGCTACGGACTAGCGCCAGATGCGCAGTATTTT. Its protein product is CASSYGLAPDAQYF.

This clonotype was counted many times. The J gene is TRBJ2-1, the V gene TRBV6-5, with D possibly called TRBD1 or TRBD2 (6 bases each). V was shortened by 5 bases and J by 2 bases, with 13 bases between the two germline ends. The length of the CDR3 is 15 residues. Germline CDR1 is MNHEY and CDR2 is SVGAGI. The CDR3 bases are TGTGCCAGCAGTACAAGGGGGGTCCCCTACAATGAGCAGTTCTTC. Protein: CASSTRGVPYNEQFF.

V and J are TRBV4-3 and TRBJ2-4, with a weak D call TRBD2 (6 bases). The DNA end lines up better with TRBJ2-7; the J call may be wrong. Germline CDR1 is LGHNA and CDR2 is YSLEER. This CDR3 is 16 amino acids long. Here the CDR3 reads CASSQEWRAETYEQYF. Here the CDR3 DNA reads TGCGCCAGCAGCCAAGAGTGGAGGGCGGAGACCTACGAGCAGTACTTC.

This clonotype was seen once. This may arise from a read error, as a much more abundant clone is one base away. The chain employs TRBV29-1 and TRBJ2-7, with 10 bases aligning to TRBD1. The germline V gene has CDR1 SQVTM and CDR2 ANQGSEA. The CDR3 extends over 13 amino acids. The CDR3 DNA follows: TGCAGCGTTCCGGGACAGGGGCTATACGAGCTGTGCTTC. This codes for CSVPGQGLYELCF.

This clonotype was seen more than once but under ten times. CDR3 in DNA: TGTGCCAGCAGAGAACCGGGACGCACCTACGAGCAGTACTTC. Translated, it gives CASREPGRTYEQYF. This chain connects TRBV11-3 to TRBJ2-7, with D tentatively TRBD1 or TRBD2 (5 bases each). CDR3 length: 14 residues. V lost 6 bases to trimming and J lost 2 bases, with 14 bases between them. From germline, CDR1 is SGHNT and CDR2 YENEEA.

With respect to this clonotype: The junction does not match germline at one end; this may be a read error. This chain joins TRBV27 and TRBJ2-1, with TRBD2 matching over 8 bases. The V gene's germline CDR1 is MNHEY and CDR2 SMNVEV (reference sequence). This CDR3 region has 14 residues. The CDR3 DNA sequence: TGTGCCAACAGTCTAAGCGGGGGAGACGATGAGCAGTTCTTC. Protein: CANSLSGGDDEQFF.

There are a few counts of this clonotype. V usage is TRBV27 and J usage is TRBJ2-1; TRBD2 agrees at 11 bases. The CDR3 is 17 amino acids. Germline V gene data show CDR1 as MNHEY and CDR2 as SMNVEV (reference sequence). Germline trimming cut 5 bases from V and 6 bases from J; bases unmatched to any gene: 12. The DNA for the CDR3 is TGTGCCAGCAGTCCTTCCCCGACTAGCGGGATAATCAATGAGCAGTTCTTC. The encoded protein is CASSPSPTSGIINEQFF.

This clonotype appeared a few times. The chain carries TRBV2 and TRBJ2-1; TRBD2 is a possible D gene (6 bases). Germline lookup yields CDR1 SNHLY and CDR2 FYNNEI. Trimming took 7 bases from V and 1 from J, leaving 14 bases between them. This CDR3 spans 15 amino acids. CDR3 nucleotides: TGTGCCAGCAAGGGTCTTGGGGGGTCCTACAATGAGCAGTTCTTC. Translation: CASKGLGGSYNEQFF.

The rearrangement uses TRBV7-2 and TRBJ2-1, with 9 bases that match TRBD1. The V gene end was trimmed by 7 bases and the J gene end by 3 bases; junction bases not matched to a gene: 7. Germline V gene lookup returns CDR1 SGHTA and CDR2 FQGNSA. CDR3 length: 15 amino acids. CDR3 amino acids: CASTRQGGSYNEQFF. The CDR3 region has the DNA TGTGCCAGCACCAGACAGGGGGGTAGCTACAATGAGCAGTTCTTC.

The J gene is TRBJ2-3, the V gene TRBV4-1; D might be TRBD2 (5 bases). The CDR3 has 17 residues. Germline V gene lookup returns CDR1 MGHRA and CDR2 YSYEKL. Between the trimmed V and J ends, which lost 0 bases and 2 bases, there was a span of 15 bases. CDR3 bases: TGCGCCAGCAGCCAAGATCGCGGAGCGGAGTACACAGATACGCAGTATTTT. This gives the protein CASSQDRGAEYTDTQYF.

The chain recombines TRBV7-2 with TRBJ2-3; 7 bases map to TRBD2. Unmatched junction bases numbered 11, after V lost 2 bases and J lost 6 bases. The CDR3 loop spans 16 amino acids. CDR1 SGHTA and CDR2 FQGNSA come from the germline V gene. The chain's CDR3 is CASSLRLAGAWDTQYF. The CDR3 bases are TGTGCCAGCAGCTTACGGCTGGCGGGAGCTTGGGATACGCAGTATTTT.

This clonotype was seen only once. The chain recombines TRBV10-3 with TRBJ1-1, with 10 bases that match TRBD1. CDR1 is ENHRY, CDR2 SYGVKD, per germline. The J segment lost 5 bases and the V segment lost 2 bases, leaving 5 bases of the junction unmatched. CDR3 length equals 15 residues. The DNA of the CDR3 is TGTGCCATCAGTGAGCCGGACAGGGGGTGGACTGAAGCTTTCTTT. This encodes CAISEPDRGWTEAFF.

The chain uses TRBV5-1 and TRBJ2-4, with 7 bases fitting TRBD2. V was clipped by 4 bases and J by 13 bases; unmatched bases: 17. This CDR3 is built from 15 residues. The germline V gene encodes CDR1 SGHRS and CDR2 YFSETQ. Here the CDR3 reads CASSRTSGRANGQYF. The DNA for the CDR3 is TGCGCCAGCAGCCGGACTAGTGGGAGGGCCAACGGGCAGTACTTC.

This clonotype was seen a handful of times. The rearrangement joins TRBV18 to TRBJ2-1; no firm D call. Germline V gives CDR1 KGHSH, CDR2 LQKENI. The V and J ends lost 0 bases and 8 bases respectively, with 20 bases between them. The CDR3 covers 17 residues. Here the CDR3 reads CASSPPTPSPGTDEQFF. The CDR3 DNA reads TGTGCCAGCTCACCACCGACCCCGTCACCGGGTACGGATGAGCAGTTCTTC.

V is TRBV7-2 and J is TRBJ2-1, with TRBD2 identical over 7 bases. V was clipped by 5 bases and J by 8 bases; unmatched bases: 9. Per germline, CDR1 SGHTA and CDR2 FQGNSA. The CDR3 contains 14 residues. The CDR3 coding sequence is TGTGCCAGCAGCCATGGCGGGAGTAAAGATGAGCAGTTCTTC. As protein: CASSHGGSKDEQFF.

This clonotype was counted at least ten times. The chain is built from TRBV29-1 and TRBJ1-4; perhaps TRBD1 as D (5 bases). Germline assignment: CDR1 SQVTM and CDR2 ANQGSEA. The CDR3 runs to 17 residues. Trimming took off 4 bases at V and 5 bases at J, with 23 bases between the two ends. The CDR3 protein is CSVVFRDLDWLNEKLFF. As DNA, the CDR3 is TGCAGCGTTGTTTTCCGGGACCTGGATTGGTTGAATGAAAAACTGTTTTTT.

This clonotype was seen at least ten times. This chain uses TRBV20-1 with TRBJ1-6; the D gene is possibly TRBD1 (6 bases). The germline CDR1 and CDR2 sequences are DFQATT and SNEGSKA (reference sequence). The CDR3 is 16 amino acids. Trimming stripped 0 bases from V and 0 bases from J, with 9 bases between. The CDR3 loop reads CSARDRGSSYNSPLHF. CDR3 in DNA: TGCAGTGCTAGAGATAGGGGGAGCTCCTATAATTCACCCCTCCACTTT.

This clonotype was counted a few times. V and J are TRBV7-9 and TRBJ1-4; D is unclear. Per germline, CDR1 SEHNR and CDR2 FQNEAQ (reference sequence). This CDR3 has 13 residues. The V end was cut by 5 bases, the J end by 7 bases, with 11 bases between. This CDR3 reads CASSLYGAEKLFF. The CDR3 DNA follows: TGTGCCAGCAGCCTCTATGGAGCTGAAAAACTGTTTTTT.

The chain is built from TRBV11-2 and TRBJ2-7; 7 nucleotides align to TRBD1. The CDR3 is 14 residues long. Germline V gene data show CDR1 as SGHAT and CDR2 as FQNNGV. J lost 4 bases, V lost 2 bases, and 5 bases had no gene match. CDR3 in amino acids: CASSLTGVGYEQYF. The CDR3 coding sequence is TGTGCCAGCAGCTTAACAGGGGTAGGTTACGAGCAGTACTTC.